This T cell receptor beta chain is drawn from a study of beta chain features in type 1 diabetes. Study-level information: Examination covered fewer than 110 million sorted cells spanning all samples.

Points on this clone: The antigen remains unidentified.

Trimming took 0 bases from V and 2 from J, leaving 10 bases between them. The CDR3 runs to 15 residues. Germline CDR1 KGHSH, CDR2 LQKENI. The authors sorted CD4+ naive, central memory, regulatory and stem cell-like memory cells via CD45RO/CCR7/CD25/CD127/CD95/CD27. General study points: The study found moderately but significantly shorter TCRB CDR3s in all four CD4+ subsets of Type 1 diabetes patients. Within the patient group, naive, central memory and Treg TCRB repertoires appeared more similar to each other than within healthy donors.

Sequenced material consisted of expressed TCRB transcripts (all of the isolated RNA was reverse transcribed). Read counts averaged approximately 3.5 million for samples of naive, central memory and regulatory T cells. Sequencing was performed with immunoSEQ multiplex PCR; in TCRdb, only in-frame clones are kept and a portion is missing. The repertoire holds fewer than 300,000 clones, with roughly a tenth as singletons. This rearrangement joins TRBV18 to TRBJ1-1; no firm D call. The source of this sequence is a man aged 25-40 years with type 1 diabetes. Input material: naive CD4+ T cells from blood. CDR3 region: CASSPPGGVNTEAFF. The CDR3 coding sequence is TGTGCCAGCTCACCACCGGGCGGGGTAAACACTGAAGCTTTCTTT.